This record concerns one T cell receptor beta chain sequence. Its cognate antigen is unknown. V was trimmed by 2 bases and J by 5 bases, leaving 16 bases between them. Looked up from germline, CDR1 is SEHNR and CDR2 is FQNEAQ (reference sequence). There are 16 residues in the CDR3. This sample is drawn from a study of vaccination and CD4 T cells after COVID-19. The Oncomine TCR Beta short-read assay was applied to DNA of cultured CD4+ T cells. TCRdb passed the PCR reads through MiXCR, listing each CDR3 protein once. The data show 10,000 to 12,000 distinct CDR3 sequences, 64% seen once. Treatment reported: approximately nine-day PBMC culture with coronavirus spike peptide pools or control peptides (ViraFEST assay).

Sequences were obtained from CD4+ T cells from blood, cultured in vitro. This chain joins TRBV7-9 and TRBJ2-1, with D perhaps TRBD2 (6 bases). The TCR sequence derives from a human donor who had recovered from COVID-19. This CDR3 reads CASSLTRLVLHNEQFF. The CDR3 DNA reads TGTGCCAGCAGCTTAACCAGACTAGTCTTACACAATGAGCAGTTCTTC.